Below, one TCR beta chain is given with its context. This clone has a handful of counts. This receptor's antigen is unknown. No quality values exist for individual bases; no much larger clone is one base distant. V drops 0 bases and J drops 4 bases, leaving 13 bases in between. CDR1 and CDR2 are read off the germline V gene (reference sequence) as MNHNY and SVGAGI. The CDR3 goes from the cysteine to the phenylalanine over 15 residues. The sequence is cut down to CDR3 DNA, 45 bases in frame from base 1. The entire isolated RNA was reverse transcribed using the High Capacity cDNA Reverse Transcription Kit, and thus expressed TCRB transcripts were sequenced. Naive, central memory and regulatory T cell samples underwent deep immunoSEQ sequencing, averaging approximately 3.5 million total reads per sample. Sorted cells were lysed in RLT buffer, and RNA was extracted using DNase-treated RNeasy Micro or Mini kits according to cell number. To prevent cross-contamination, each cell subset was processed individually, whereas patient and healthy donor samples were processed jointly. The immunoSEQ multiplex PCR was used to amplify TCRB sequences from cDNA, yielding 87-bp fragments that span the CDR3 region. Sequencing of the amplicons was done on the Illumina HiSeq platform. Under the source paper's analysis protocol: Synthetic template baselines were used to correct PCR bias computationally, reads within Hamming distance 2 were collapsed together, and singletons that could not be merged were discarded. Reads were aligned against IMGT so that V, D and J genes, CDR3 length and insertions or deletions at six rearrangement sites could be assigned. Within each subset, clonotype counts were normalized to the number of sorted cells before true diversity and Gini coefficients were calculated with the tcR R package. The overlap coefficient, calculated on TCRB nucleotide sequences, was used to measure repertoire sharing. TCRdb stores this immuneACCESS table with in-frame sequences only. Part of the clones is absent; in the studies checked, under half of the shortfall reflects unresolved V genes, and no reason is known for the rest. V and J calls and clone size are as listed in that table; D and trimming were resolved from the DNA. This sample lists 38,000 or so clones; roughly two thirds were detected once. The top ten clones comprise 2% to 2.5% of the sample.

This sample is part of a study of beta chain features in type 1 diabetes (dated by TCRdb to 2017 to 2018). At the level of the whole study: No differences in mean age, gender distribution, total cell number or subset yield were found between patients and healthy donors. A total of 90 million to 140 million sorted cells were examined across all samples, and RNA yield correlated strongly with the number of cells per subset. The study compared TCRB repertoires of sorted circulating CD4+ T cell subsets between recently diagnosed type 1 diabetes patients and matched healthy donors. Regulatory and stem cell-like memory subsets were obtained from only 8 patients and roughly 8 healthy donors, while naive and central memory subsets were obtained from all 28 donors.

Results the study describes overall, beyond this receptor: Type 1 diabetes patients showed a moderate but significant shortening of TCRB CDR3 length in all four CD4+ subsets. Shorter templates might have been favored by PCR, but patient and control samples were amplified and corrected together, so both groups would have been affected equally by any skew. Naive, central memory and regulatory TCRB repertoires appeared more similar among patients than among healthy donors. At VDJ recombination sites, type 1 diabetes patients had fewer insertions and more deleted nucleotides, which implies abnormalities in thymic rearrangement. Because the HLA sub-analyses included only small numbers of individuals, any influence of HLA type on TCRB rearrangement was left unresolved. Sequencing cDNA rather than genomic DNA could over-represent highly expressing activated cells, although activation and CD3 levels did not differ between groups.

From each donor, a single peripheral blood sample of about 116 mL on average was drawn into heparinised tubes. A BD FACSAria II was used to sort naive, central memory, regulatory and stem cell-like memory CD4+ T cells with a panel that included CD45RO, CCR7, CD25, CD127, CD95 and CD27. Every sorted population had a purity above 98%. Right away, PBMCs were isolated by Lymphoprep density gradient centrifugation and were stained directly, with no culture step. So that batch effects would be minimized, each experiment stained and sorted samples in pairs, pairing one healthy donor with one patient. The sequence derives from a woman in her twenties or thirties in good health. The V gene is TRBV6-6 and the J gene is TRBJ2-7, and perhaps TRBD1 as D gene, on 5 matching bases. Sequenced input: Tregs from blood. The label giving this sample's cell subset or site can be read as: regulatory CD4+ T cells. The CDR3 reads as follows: CASSYSRGGTYEQYF. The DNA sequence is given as TGTGCCAGCAGTTACTCTAGGGGCGGCACTTACGAGCAGTACTTC.